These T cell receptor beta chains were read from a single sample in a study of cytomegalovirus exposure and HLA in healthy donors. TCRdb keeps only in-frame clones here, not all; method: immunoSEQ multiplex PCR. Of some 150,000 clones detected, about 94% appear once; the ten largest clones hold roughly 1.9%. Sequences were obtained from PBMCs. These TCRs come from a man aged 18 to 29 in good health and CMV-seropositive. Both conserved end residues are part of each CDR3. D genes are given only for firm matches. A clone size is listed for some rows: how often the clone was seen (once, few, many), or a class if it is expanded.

CDR3 protein: CASSVAADYEQYF
CDR3 DNA: TGTGCCAGCAGCGTAGCGGCGGACTACGAGCAGTACTTC
V gene: TRBV9
J gene: TRBJ2-7
D gene: -
clone size: -

CDR3 protein: CASSYRYIYEQYF
CDR3 DNA: TGTGCCAGCAGCTACAGGTATATTTACGAGCAGTACTTC
V gene: TRBV5-8
J gene: TRBJ2-7
D gene: -
clone size: -

CDR3 protein: CASSKGLPGPIQPQHF
CDR3 DNA: TGTGCCAGCAGCAAAGGGCTTCCGGGTCCCATCCAGCCCCAGCATTTT
V gene: TRBV21-1
J gene: TRBJ1-5
D gene: -
clone size: -

CDR3 protein: CASSTGLAPSSYEQYF
CDR3 DNA: TGTGCCAGCAGCACCGGACTAGCGCCTAGTTCCTACGAGCAGTACTTC
V gene: TRBV5-6
J gene: TRBJ2-7
D gene: TRBD2
clone size: -

CDR3 protein: CASSETSTGSLPYF
CDR3 DNA: TGTGCCAGCAGTGAAACCTCGACAGGGTCCCTCCCGTACTTC
V gene: TRBV6-1
J gene: TRBJ2-7
D gene: TRBD1
clone size: -

CDR3 protein: CASSPAPGSYGYTF
CDR3 DNA: TGTGCCAGCAGTCCAGCCCCGGGATCCTATGGCTACACCTTC
V gene: TRBV6-4
J gene: TRBJ1-2
D gene: -
clone size: -

CDR3 protein: CASSRTGGRQETQYF
CDR3 DNA: TGTGCCAGCAGCCGGACAGGGGGGCGTCAAGAGACCCAGTACTTC
V gene: TRBV11-1
J gene: TRBJ2-5
D gene: TRBD1
clone size: -

CDR3 protein: CASSLTLTSTDTQYF
CDR3 DNA: TGCGCCAGCAGCCTTACCCTGACTAGCACAGATACGCAGTATTTT
V gene: TRBV5-1
J gene: TRBJ2-3
D gene: -
clone size: -

CDR3 protein: CASSLELAGGADTQYF
CDR3 DNA: TGCGCCAGCAGCTTGGAGTTGGCAGGGGGAGCAGATACGCAGTATTTT
V gene: TRBV5-1
J gene: TRBJ2-3
D gene: TRBD1
clone size: -

CDR3 protein: CASSPGGNEKLFF
CDR3 DNA: TGTGCCAGCAGCCCAGGGGGAAATGAAAAACTGTTTTTT
V gene: TRBV5-5
J gene: TRBJ1-4
D gene: TRBD1
clone size: once

CDR3 protein: CASSLSGGGGELFF
CDR3 DNA: TGCGCCAGCAGTTTGTCAGGGGGCGGTGGGGAGCTGTTTTTT
V gene: TRBV10-2
J gene: TRBJ2-2
D gene: TRBD1
clone size: -

CDR3 protein: CASSVGTGNEQFF
CDR3 DNA: TGTGCCAGCAGCGTAGGGACAGGCAATGAGCAGTTCTTC
V gene: TRBV11-3
J gene: TRBJ2-1
D gene: TRBD1
clone size: -

CDR3 protein: CASSEWTGYGELFF
CDR3 DNA: TGTGCCAGCAGCGAATGGACAGGGTACGGGGAGCTGTTTTTT
V gene: TRBV2
J gene: TRBJ2-2
D gene: TRBD1
clone size: -

CDR3 protein: CASSLRGSQETQYF
CDR3 DNA: TGTGCCAGCAGCTTACGTGGCAGCCAAGAGACCCAGTACTTC
V gene: TRBV7-2
J gene: TRBJ2-5
D gene: -
clone size: -

CDR3 protein: CASSLGADRDGEVGELFF
CDR3 DNA: TGTGCCAGCAGCTTAGGGGCTGACAGGGATGGAGAGGTCGGGGAGCTGTTTTTT
V gene: TRBV11-3
J gene: TRBJ2-2
D gene: TRBD1
clone size: once

CDR3 protein: CASSRDSGDTDTQYF
CDR3 DNA: TGTGCCAGCTCACGGGATAGCGGTGACACAGATACGCAGTATTTT
V gene: TRBV18
J gene: TRBJ2-3
D gene: -
clone size: -

CDR3 protein: CVVDRGNNEQFF
CDR3 DNA: TGCGTAGTGGACAGGGGGAACAATGAGCAGTTCTTC
V gene: TRBV27
J gene: TRBJ2-1
D gene: TRBD1
clone size: -

CDR3 protein: CASSVGPASGNTIYF
CDR3 DNA: TGTGCCAGCAGCGTGGGGCCGGCCTCTGGAAACACCATATATTTT
V gene: TRBV9
J gene: TRBJ1-3
D gene: -
clone size: -

CDR3 protein: CSVRQGPTEAFF
CDR3 DNA: TGCAGCGTAAGACAGGGGCCCACTGAAGCTTTCTTT
V gene: TRBV29-1
J gene: TRBJ1-1
D gene: TRBD1
clone size: -

CDR3 protein: CSVSRAANYGYTF
CDR3 DNA: TGCAGCGTTTCCAGGGCGGCGAACTATGGCTACACCTTC
V gene: TRBV29-1
J gene: TRBJ1-2
D gene: -
clone size: few

CDR3 protein: CASSFSSGYTF
CDR3 DNA: TGTGCCAGCAGCTTTAGCAGTGGCTACACCTTC
V gene: TRBV7-9
J gene: TRBJ1-2
D gene: -
clone size: once

CDR3 protein: CASSQPRQKNTEAFF
CDR3 DNA: TGCGCCAGCAGCCAACCTCGACAGAAGAACACTGAAGCTTTCTTT
V gene: TRBV4-1
J gene: TRBJ1-1
D gene: -
clone size: -

CDR3 protein: CASEGGGATEAFF
CDR3 DNA: TGTGCCAGCGAAGGGGGGGGCGCCACTGAAGCTTTCTTT
V gene: TRBV2
J gene: TRBJ1-1
D gene: -
clone size: -

CDR3 protein: CASSLGTSGTNEQFF
CDR3 DNA: TGTGCCAGCAGCCTCGGGACTAGCGGGACAAATGAGCAGTTCTTC
V gene: TRBV27
J gene: TRBJ2-1
D gene: TRBD2
clone size: -

CDR3 protein: CASSYRQGVYEQYF
CDR3 DNA: TGCGCCAGCAGCTATCGACAGGGGGTCTACGAGCAGTACTTC
V gene: TRBV5-1
J gene: TRBJ2-7
D gene: TRBD1
clone size: -